The 29 T cell receptor beta chains below come from one sample, sequenced in a study of T-cell memory formation after mild COVID-19. TCRdb recomputed calls from the 5' RACE reads with MiXCR, one row per CDR3 protein. The sample carries 300,000 to 350,000 distinct CDR3 sequences, approximately 15% recorded once. The sequenced sample was PBMCs or a T cell subset sorted from them (not recorded which). These receptors were collected from a man younger than 35 who had mild COVID-19 (a few samples of this study predate the infection). Cell type and time point are not known.

This rearrangement joins TRBV5-1 to TRBJ2-5; D perhaps matches TRBD2 (5 bases). This CDR3 is 14 amino acids long. V was cut by 4 bases and J by 3 bases, with 13 bases left in between. The V gene's germline CDR1 is SGHRS and CDR2 YFSETQ. CDR3 sequence (DNA): TGCGCCAGCAGCCGGGATGGCACCGAAGAGACCCAGTACTTC. This encodes CASSRDGTEETQYF.

This clonotype was detected only a few times. V is TRBV2 and J is TRBJ1-3; TRBD1 matches at 7 bases. The V segment lost 6 bases and the J segment 4 bases; nucleotides outside the gene matches: 9. The CDR3 loop spans 15 amino acids. The V gene's germline CDR1 is SNHLY and CDR2 FYNNEI. The CDR3 DNA reads TGTGCCAGCAGGACAGGGTATATGAGGGGAAACACCATATATTTT. The encoded protein is CASRTGYMRGNTIYF.

The J gene is TRBJ2-5, the V gene TRBV15, with a tentative D call TRBD1 (5 bases). Germline V gene sequence: CDR1 LNHNV, CDR2 YYDKDF (reference sequence). The V end lost 3 bases, the J end lost 5 bases, and 10 bases lay between the germline ends. The CDR3 extends over 13 amino acids. CDR3 DNA sequence: TGTGCCACCAGCAGGACAGCCGGGGAGACCCAGTACTTC. It specifies CATSRTAGETQYF.

This clonotype has just a few counts. The gene calls are TRBV29-1 and TRBJ1-4, with 7 bases lining up with TRBD1. CDR3 length: 12 residues. J lost 3 bases, V lost 6 bases, and 1 base had no gene match. Germline loops: CDR1 SQVTM, CDR2 ANQGSEA. In DNA form, the CDR3 reads TGCAGCGTAGGACAGGCTAATGAAAAACTGTTTTTT. Encoded protein: CSVGQANEKLFF. The full variable domain, its missing parts supplied by reference TRBV29-1 and TRBJ1-4, is SAVISQKPSRDICQRGTSLTIQCQVDSQVTMMFWYRQQPGQSLTLIATANQGSEATYESGFVIDKFPISRPNLTFSTLTVSNMSPEDSSIYLCSVGQANEKLFFGSGTQLSVL.

The rearrangement uses TRBV30 and TRBJ1-1; D is undetermined. V lost 8 bases and J 7 bases, leaving 20 bases between the germline ends. Germline assignment: CDR1 GTSNPN and CDR2 SVGIG (reference sequence). This CDR3 contains 13 residues. DNA for the CDR3: TGTGCCAGTCAAAGAGGGAACGGAATTGAAGCTTTCTTT. Amino acid sequence: CASQRGNGIEAFF.

This rearrangement joins TRBV4-2 to TRBJ2-2, with D perhaps matching TRBD1 (6 bases). CDR1 is LGHNA, CDR2 YNFKEQ, per germline. Trimming left V 4 bases short and J 7 bases short, with 13 bases between. This CDR3 has 14 residues. Here the CDR3 reads CASSRPQGSGELFF. As DNA, the CDR3 is TGTGCCAGCAGCCGTCCCCAGGGGAGCGGGGAGCTGTTTTTT.

This clonotype was counted ten times or more. The gene calls are TRBV7-9 and TRBJ2-5, with D perhaps being TRBD1 or TRBD2 (5 bases each). V was clipped by 5 bases and J by 5 bases, with 18 bases between them. The V gene's germline CDR1 is SEHNR and CDR2 FQNEAQ (reference sequence). The CDR3 is made up of 15 amino acids. The CDR3 sequence: CASSPRDLEGETQYF. CDR3 nucleotide sequence: TGTGCCAGCAGCCCTCGGGACCTAGAGGGGGAGACCCAGTACTTC.

This clonotype was counted a few times. This chain uses TRBV7-9 with TRBJ2-5; D may be TRBD2 (6 bases). CDR1 and CDR2 from the germline V gene are SEHNR and FQNEAQ (reference sequence). Trimming stripped 10 bases from V and 3 bases from J, with 12 bases between. The CDR3 totals 12 residues. Written as DNA, the CDR3 is TGTGCCATCGCCGGGAGAGAAGAGACCCAGTACTTC. It translates to CAIAGREETQYF.

The chain links TRBV20-1 to TRBJ1-3; 7 bases map to TRBD1. The V gene end was trimmed by 0 bases and the J gene end by 8 bases; junction bases not matched to a gene: 4. Looked up from germline, CDR1 is DFQATT and CDR2 is SNEGSKA (reference sequence). This CDR3 comprises 13 residues. In nucleotides, the CDR3 is TGCAGTGCTAGAGAAACGCAGGGGGACACCATATATTTT. This codes for CSARETQGDTIYF.

This clonotype turned up a few times. This chain uses TRBV6-5 with TRBJ2-3, with 7 bases matching TRBD1. The trim removed 4 bases at V and 0 bases at J, leaving 1 base unmatched. Germline V gives CDR1 MNHEY, CDR2 SVGAGI. This CDR3 region has 14 residues. CDR3 in amino acids: CASSWDRSTDTQYF. CDR3 in DNA: TGTGCCAGCAGTTGGGACAGAAGCACAGATACGCAGTATTTT.

This rearrangement joins TRBV19 to TRBJ2-7; D ambiguous. From germline, CDR1 is LNHDA and CDR2 SQIVND (reference sequence). V shed 5 bases and J shed 6 bases, with 11 bases lying between them. The CDR3 has 12 amino acids. CDR3 bases: TGTGCCAGTAGTTTCAGGATGGGCGAGCAGTACTTC. Translating gives CASSFRMGEQYF. Drawing the rest from reference TRBV19 and TRBJ2-7, the complete variable domain is DGGITQSPKYLFRKEGQNVTLSCEQNLNHDAMYWYRQDPGQGLRLIYYSQIVNDFQKGDIAEGYSVSREKKESFPLTVTSAQKNPTAFYLCASSFRMGEQYFGPGTRLTVT.

The chain employs TRBV6-5 and TRBJ2-1; D gene unclear. Germline CDR1 reads MNHEY; CDR2 reads SVGAGI. V was trimmed by 3 bases and J by 3 bases, leaving 9 bases between them. CDR3 size: 14 residues. In DNA, the CDR3 is TGTGCCAGCAGTTATAGCCAGCTCTACAATGAGCAGTTCTTC. Translation gives CASSYSQLYNEQFF.

This clonotype was found a few times. CDR3 sequence (DNA): TGCGCCAGCAGCCAGGCGGGACAGGGGAGTGGCTACACCTTC. It encodes CASSQAGQGSGYTF. The chain recombines TRBV4-1 with TRBJ1-2; 10 bases line up with TRBD1. Losses at the gene ends were 3 bases for V and 7 bases for J; bases not matched to a gene: 5. The CDR3 sequence is 14 residues long. Germline values: CDR1 MGHRA, CDR2 YSYEKL.

This clonotype came up a few times. The genes are TRBV7-3 and TRBJ1-3; no clear D gene. CDR3 length: 8 amino acids. CDR1 SGHTA and CDR2 FQGTGA come from the germline V gene. With 7 bases removed from V and 11 bases from J, the gap between germline ends came to 3 bases. As DNA, the CDR3 is TGTGCCAGCATTGCCATATATTTT. Its protein product is CASIAIYF.

This clonotype has only a few counts. V gene TRBV5-1 combines with J gene TRBJ2-7; a possible D gene is TRBD2 (5 bases). CDR1 and CDR2 (germline): SGHRS, YFSETQ. V was clipped by 4 bases and J by 2 bases, with 19 bases between them. The CDR3 has 16 amino acids. CDR3 DNA: TGCGCCAGCAGCCTGGGTAGCGCAGGACCCCCCTACGAGCAGTACTTC. This sequence encodes CASSLGSAGPPYEQYF.

The chain recombines TRBV10-3 with TRBJ1-2, with 9 bases matching TRBD1. The CDR3 consists of 15 residues. Germline CDR1 ENHRY, CDR2 SYGVKD. V gave up 0 bases and J gave up 3 bases; unmatched junction bases: 2. In DNA, the CDR3 is TGTGCCATCAGTGAGTCCGGGACAGGGTACTATGGCTACACCTTC. Its protein product is CAISESGTGYYGYTF.

V and J are TRBV9 and TRBJ2-1; D unclear. The ends were cut back, 3 bases at V and 0 bases at J, with 10 bases in the middle. This CDR3 has 15 amino acids. CDR1 and CDR2 (germline): SGDLS, YYNGEE. The chain's CDR3 is CASSAHISSYNEQFF. DNA of the CDR3: TGTGCCAGCAGCGCCCACATAAGCTCCTACAATGAGCAGTTCTTC.

This chain links TRBV5-6 with TRBJ2-7; D gene uncertain. Per the germline V gene, CDR1 is SGHDT and CDR2 is YYEEEE. The CDR3 spans 14 residues. Trimming cost V 4 bases and J 0 bases, with 11 bases left between them. CDR3 in amino acids: CASSPRRGSYEQYV. CDR3 nucleotide sequence: TGTGCCAGCAGCCCCCGGCGAGGCTCCTACGAGCAGTACGTC.

The chain couples TRBV4-2 to TRBJ2-5; a weak D match, TRBD2 (5 bases). CDR1 is LGHNA and CDR2 is YNFKEQ in the germline V gene. The CDR3 is 13 amino acids. Trimming took 1 base from V and 4 from J, leaving 7 bases between them. CDR3 in DNA: TGTGCCAGCAGCCAAGCCGGACTAGAGACCCAGTACTTC. Its protein product is CASSQAGLETQYF.

The chain couples TRBV20-1 to TRBJ2-6; D not resolved. Trimming removed 4 bases at V and 3 bases at J, with 1 base between. Germline-derived CDR1 and CDR2 are DFQATT and SNEGSKA (reference sequence). This CDR3 region has 11 residues. The CDR3 nucleotides read TGCAGTGCTAATGGGGCCAACGTCCTGACTTTC. As protein: CSANGANVLTF.

V and J are TRBV9 and TRBJ2-5, with a possible D match to TRBD2 (5 bases). This CDR3 spans 13 amino acids. CDR1 and CDR2 from the germline V gene are SGDLS and YYNGEE. With 6 bases removed from V and 5 bases from J, the gap between germline ends came to 14 bases. The CDR3 DNA sequence: TGTGCCAGCAACCTGGACTCACTGGAGACCCAGTACTTC. This encodes CASNLDSLETQYF.

The gene calls are TRBV12-3 or TRBV12-4 and TRBJ1-1, with no clear D. The CDR3 has 13 amino acids. V lost 7 bases and J lost 5, with 14 bases in between. In DNA form, the CDR3 reads TGTGCCAGCATCTACGGTTCGGGAACTGAAGCTTTCTTT. Amino acids: CASIYGSGTEAFF.

In this sample, this clonotype turned up a few times. The chain has TRBV5-1 and TRBJ1-6; D not certain. Trimming took off 5 bases at V and 6 bases at J, with 18 bases between the two ends. The CDR3 extends over 16 amino acids. Germline CDR1 is SGHRS and CDR2 is YFSETQ. CDR3 amino acids: CASRVGPNAANSPLHF. The CDR3 DNA is TGCGCCAGCAGAGTCGGGCCCAACGCTGCTAATTCACCCCTCCACTTT.

This clonotype was observed a few times. The CDR3 here is CASSFTGLAVTQYF. For the CDR3, the DNA is TGTGCCAGCAGTTTCACGGGACTAGCGGTTACGCAGTATTTT. The rearrangement links TRBV12-3 or TRBV12-4 to TRBJ2-3, with 11 bases lining up with TRBD2. After removal of 3 bases from V and 8 bases from J, the junction contained 4 bases not matched to a gene. The CDR3 consists of 14 residues.

This clonotype was observed a few times. This chain connects TRBV19 to TRBJ2-7; the D gene is possibly TRBD2 (6 bases). The V end lost 5 bases, the J end lost 3 bases, and 11 bases lay between the germline ends. Germline assignment: CDR1 LNHDA and CDR2 SQIVND (reference sequence). This CDR3 has 13 residues. The DNA for the CDR3 is TGTGCCAGTAGTGTGGGACTCCACTACGAGCAGTACGTC. Its translation: CASSVGLHYEQYV.

J is TRBJ2-7 and V is TRBV9, with D hard to call. CDR3 length equals 12 residues. CDR1 and CDR2 (germline): SGDLS, YYNGEE. Trimming pared 0 bases from V and 6 bases from J, leaving 7 bases between. The CDR3 nucleotides read TGTGCCAGCAGCGTAGCTTTGGGCGAGCAGTACTTC. It translates to CASSVALGEQYF.

This clonotype has only a few counts. This sequence joins TRBV12-3 or TRBV12-4 and TRBJ2-2; no clear D. With 3 bases removed from V and 6 bases from J, the gap between germline ends came to 8 bases. CDR3 length: 13 residues. In DNA, the CDR3 is TGTGCCAGCAGTTTTGCACCCGCCGGGGAGCTGTTTTTT. Its protein is CASSFAPAGELFF.

This clonotype has just a few counts. The CDR3 spells CASRRRDRGYQETQYF. CDR3 sequence (DNA): TGTGCCAGCAGAAGGCGGGACAGGGGTTACCAAGAGACCCAGTACTTC. This chain uses TRBV28 with TRBJ2-5, with 10 positions matching TRBD1. The CDR3 runs to 16 residues. V lost 6 bases, J lost 0 bases, and 7 bases stayed unmatched. Germline V gives CDR1 MDHEN, CDR2 SYDVKM. Supplemented by reference TRBV28 and TRBJ2-5, the full variable domain reads DVKVTQSSRYLVKRTGEKVFLECVQDMDHENMFWYRQDPGLGLRLIYFSYDVKMKEKGDIPEGYSVSREKKERFSLILESASTNQTSMYLCASRRRDRGYQETQYFGPGTRLLVL.

The chain combines TRBV19 with TRBJ2-3; D tentatively fits TRBD1 or TRBD2 (7 bases each). CDR3 size: 15 residues. Germline V gene data show CDR1 as LNHDA and CDR2 as SQIVND (reference sequence). V lost 6 bases and J lost 3, with 16 bases in between. CDR3 sequence: CASSETGRGTDTQYF. As DNA, the CDR3 is TGTGCCAGTAGCGAGACAGGGAGGGGGACAGATACGCAGTATTTT.